The sequence of this T cell receptor beta chain was determined in a study of blood T cells in healthy people across ages. Across the study: About one barcoded beta molecule per two T cells was captured by template switching.

With 4 bases clipped from V and 2 bases from J, the junction kept 7 bases outside the gene matches. The CDR3 has 18 residues. CDR1 SEHNR and CDR2 FQNEAQ come from the germline V gene (reference sequence). The use of a sample-barcoded 5' primer and a J-beta primer mix characterized a second PCR of about 6 to 12 cycles. Via MiXCR, TCRdb re-called the 5' RACE reads, giving one row per CDR3 protein. The repertoire includes approximately 800,000 distinct CDR3 sequences, 25% of them detected once, and 3.7% sits in the top ten. This clonotype was counted between two and nine times. A further study also used this sample, focusing on T cells of mothers and their children.

This chain links TRBV7-9 with TRBJ2-1; 14 bases are shared with TRBD2. The receptor comes from a boy between 10 and 17 years old in good health. What was sequenced was blood. DNA for the CDR3: TGTGCCAGCAGCTCCAATAGACTAGCGGGAGGGACCTACAATGAGCAGTTCTTC. Residues: CASSSNRLAGGTYNEQFF.